What follows are 14 T cell receptor beta chains derived from one specimen sequenced in a study of untreated major depressive disorder. These receptors have no known antigen. Using immunoSEQ multiplex PCR, the repertoire was profiled, and TCRdb retains in-frame clones only, with some absent. The sample records approximately 25,000 clones, roughly nine tenths being singletons. Study results and limitations: CD4+ T cells from depressed patients used TRBV05-01 (Vbeta 5.1) more often than controls.

Sequencing was carried out using CD4+ T cells from PBMCs. These TCRs come from a woman in her 30s with major depressive disorder.

This clone was found a few times. The rearrangement links TRBV10-3 to TRBJ1-2; D ambiguous. In germline, CDR1 is ENHRY, CDR2 SYGVKD. Between the trimmed V and J ends, which lost 4 bases and 8 bases, there was a span of 14 bases. The CDR3 totals 13 residues. The CDR3 loop reads CAISVGQTGGYTF. DNA for the CDR3: TGTGCCATCAGTGTCGGGCAGACGGGGGGCTACACCTTC.

The rearrangement uses TRBV7-9 and TRBJ2-7; TRBD2 aligns across 10 bases. This CDR3 is built from 14 residues. Per the germline V gene, CDR1 is SEHNR and CDR2 is FQNEAQ (reference sequence). Trimming removed 5 bases from V and 4 bases from J; junction bases left unmatched: 5. CDR3 in amino acids: CASSKTAGGYEQYF. CDR3 nucleotide sequence: TGTGCCAGCAGCAAGACAGCGGGGGGGTACGAGCAGTACTTC.

The CDR3 DNA reads as TGTGCCAGCAGTGAATATAGTTATGGCTACACCTTC. It yields the protein CASSEYSYGYTF. The rearrangement uses TRBV6-1 and TRBJ1-2; no definite D call. The CDR3 is 12 residues long. Germline CDR1 and CDR2: MNHNS and SASEGT. V lost 2 bases and J lost 5, with 6 bases in between.

J is TRBJ2-2 and V is TRBV7-2; TRBD2 aligns across 13 bases. CDR1 and CDR2 (germline): SGHTA, FQGNSA. The CDR3 has 16 amino acids. J gave up 5 bases and V 6 bases, and 6 bases lay outside the gene matches. For the CDR3, the DNA is TGTGCCAGCAGATCACCGGGACTAGCGGGGACCGGGGAGCTGTTTTTT. Protein: CASRSPGLAGTGELFF.

The J gene is TRBJ2-5, the V gene TRBV4-3; 8 bases agree with TRBD1. With 3 bases clipped from V and 9 bases from J, the junction kept 12 bases outside the gene matches. Germline CDR1 LGHNA, CDR2 YSLEER. This CDR3 has 15 amino acids. The CDR3 region has the DNA TGCGCCAGCAGCCACCTTTATGGACAGGGCGAATCCCAGTACTTC. The encoded protein is CASSHLYGQGESQYF.

This chain joins TRBV19 and TRBJ1-2, with TRBD1 as a possible D gene (5 bases). The CDR3 extends over 15 amino acids. Trimming left V 7 bases short and J 6 bases short, with 21 bases between. Germline CDR1 is LNHDA and CDR2 is SQIVND (reference sequence). This chain's CDR3 is CASKNSGQGRNGYTF. CDR3 nucleotide sequence: TGTGCCAGTAAAAACTCAGGCCAGGGACGGAATGGCTACACCTTC.

The chain carries TRBV11-2 and TRBJ2-7; D remains ambiguous. Germline lookup yields CDR1 SGHAT and CDR2 FQNNGV. The CDR3 covers 15 residues. V shed 6 bases and J shed 3 bases, with 18 bases lying between them. CDR3: CASRLGRVMGYEQYF. CDR3 nucleotide sequence: TGTGCCAGCAGGCTAGGACGGGTCATGGGCTACGAGCAGTACTTC.

Here the CDR3 reads CASIAQGPGEQFF. CDR3 bases: TGTGCCAGCATAGCACAGGGCCCTGGTGAGCAGTTCTTC. V and J are TRBV2 and TRBJ2-1; D perhaps matches TRBD1 (6 bases). V shed 7 bases and J shed 9 bases, with 16 bases lying between them. Per the germline V gene, CDR1 is SNHLY and CDR2 is FYNNEI. There are 13 residues in the CDR3.

The J gene is TRBJ1-2, the V gene TRBV5-6, with D possibly matching TRBD1 (6 bases). The germline V gene has CDR1 SGHDT and CDR2 YYEEEE. This CDR3 has 12 amino acids. V shed 4 bases and J shed 8 bases, with 12 bases lying between them. Here the CDR3 reads CASSPDSSGYTF. The DNA for the CDR3 is TGTGCCAGCAGCCCGGACAGTAGCGGCTACACCTTC.

This clone was recorded only once. CDR3 sequence: CASSPWGLPTRQYF. The CDR3, as DNA: TGTGCCAGCAGCCCGTGGGGACTTCCTACGAGGCAGTACTTC. The chain recombines TRBV6-6 with TRBJ2-7; TRBD2 might be the D (6 bases). The CDR3 is made up of 14 amino acids. V shed 6 bases and J shed 9 bases, with 21 bases lying between them. The germline V gene encodes CDR1 MNHNY and CDR2 SVGAGI (reference sequence).

This chain links TRBV4-1 with TRBJ1-1; 8 positions agree with TRBD1. Per germline, CDR1 MGHRA and CDR2 YSYEKL. This CDR3 is built from 16 residues. V lost 1 base, J lost 0 bases, and 4 bases stayed unmatched. The CDR3 protein is CASSQARTGLNTEAFF. The CDR3 DNA reads as TGCGCCAGCAGCCAAGCCCGGACAGGGTTGAACACTGAAGCTTTCTTT.

This clone was seen more than once but under ten times. The chain combines TRBV4-2 with TRBJ2-3; 12 bases are a match to TRBD2. The germline CDR1 and CDR2 sequences are LGHNA and YNFKEQ. The CDR3 contains 16 residues. Trimming cost V 0 bases and J 4 bases; bases outside gene matches: 2. This CDR3 reads CASSQELAGGADTQYF. DNA of the CDR3: TGTGCCAGCAGCCAAGAACTAGCGGGAGGTGCAGATACGCAGTATTTT.

This clone was counted once. The gene calls are TRBV7-2 and TRBJ2-3; TRBD1 matches 11 bases. V was pared by 4 bases and J by 3 bases, with 9 bases of the junction left unmatched. The CDR3 loop spans 17 amino acids. The germline V gene has CDR1 SGHTA and CDR2 FQGNSA. The CDR3 DNA follows: TGTGCCAGCAGCTCCCAAGGGACAGGGGGGCGGACAGATACGCAGTATTTT. Translating gives CASSSQGTGGRTDTQYF.

The rearrangement links TRBV5-4 to TRBJ2-3; 16 bases align to TRBD2. Per germline, CDR1 SGHNT and CDR2 YYREEE (reference sequence). The CDR3 has 17 residues. V lost 4 bases to trimming and J lost 8 bases; unmatched junction nucleotides: 10. CDR3 DNA sequence: TGTGCCAGCAGCCCGGGACTAGCGGGGGGGCCCCAGGGTACGCAGTATTTT. It translates to CASSPGLAGGPQGTQYF.